Below, one T cell receptor (beta chain) is given with its context. Its antigen is not known. Clones were read by immunoSEQ multiplex PCR, and TCRdb kept only the in-frame ones, dropping some. The repertoire holds some 55,000 clones, with about 90% as singletons. The data originate from a study of a mutant IDH1 vaccine in newly diagnosed glioma. Overall study: Radiotherapy alone preceded vaccination by 4-6 weeks; alternatively, vaccination started with temozolomide cycles.

Looked up from germline, CDR1 is MNHEY and CDR2 is SVGAGI. The CDR3 is 15 amino acids. The V segment lost 6 bases and the J segment 6 bases; nucleotides outside the gene matches: 7. As to time point: week 5, during vaccination. Vaccine doses each comprised 300 ug of mutant IDH1 20-mer peptide, with topical imiquimod. New WHO grade 3 or 4 IDH1-mutant, ATRX-lost astrocytomas were present in all donors. This sequence originates from a woman aged 40 to 55 with glioma. This sequence joins TRBV6-5 and TRBJ1-4, with 10 bases aligning to TRBD1. The sample here was PBMCs, taken from a glioma patient whose treatment included an IDH1 peptide vaccine. The DNA of the CDR3 is TGTGCCAGCAGAGATGACAGGGGGCGGTATGAAAAACTGTTTTTT. Translating gives CASRDDRGRYEKLFF.